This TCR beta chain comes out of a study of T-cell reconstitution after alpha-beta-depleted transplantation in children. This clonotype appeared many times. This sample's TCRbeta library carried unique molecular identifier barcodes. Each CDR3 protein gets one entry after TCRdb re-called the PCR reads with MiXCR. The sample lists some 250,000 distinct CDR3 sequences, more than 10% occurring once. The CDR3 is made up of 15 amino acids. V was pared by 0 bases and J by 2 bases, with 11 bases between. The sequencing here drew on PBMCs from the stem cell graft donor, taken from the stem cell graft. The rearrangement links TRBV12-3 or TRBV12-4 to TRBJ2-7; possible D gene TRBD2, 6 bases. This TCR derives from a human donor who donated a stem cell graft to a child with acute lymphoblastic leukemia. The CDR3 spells CASSLAAGPAYEQYF. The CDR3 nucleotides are TGTGCCAGCAGTTTAGCAGCGGGCCCCGCCTACGAGCAGTACTTC.